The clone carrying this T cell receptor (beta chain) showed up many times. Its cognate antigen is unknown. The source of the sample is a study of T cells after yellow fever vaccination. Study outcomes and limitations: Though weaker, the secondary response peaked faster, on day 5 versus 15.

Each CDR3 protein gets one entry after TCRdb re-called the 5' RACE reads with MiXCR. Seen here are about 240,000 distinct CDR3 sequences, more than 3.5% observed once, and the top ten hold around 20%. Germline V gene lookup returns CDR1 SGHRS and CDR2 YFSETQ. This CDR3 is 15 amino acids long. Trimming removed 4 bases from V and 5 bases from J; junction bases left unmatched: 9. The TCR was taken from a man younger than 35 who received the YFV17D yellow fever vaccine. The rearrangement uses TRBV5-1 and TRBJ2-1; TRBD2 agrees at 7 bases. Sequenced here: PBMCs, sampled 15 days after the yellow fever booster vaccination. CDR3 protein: CASSLLGGVHNEQFF. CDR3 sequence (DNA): TGCGCCAGCAGCCTTCTGGGGGGGGTCCACAATGAGCAGTTCTTC.